This entry lists 16 T cell receptor beta chains sequenced from one sample in a study of cytomegalovirus exposure and HLA in healthy donors. PCR was performed using 60 Vbeta and 13 Jbeta primers. The method was immunoSEQ multiplex PCR; TCRdb's version includes in-frame clones alone and lacks a portion of them. In the table there are 250,000 to 350,000 clones, roughly 85% of which are singletons. The specimen was PBMCs. The receptors here all came from a man in his forties in good health and CMV-seropositive.

The J gene is TRBJ1-4, the V gene TRBV18; 8 nucleotides agree with TRBD1. The V gene end was trimmed by 2 bases and the J gene end by 8 bases; junction bases not matched to a gene: 4. The length of the CDR3 is 14 residues. Germline V gene lookup returns CDR1 KGHSH and CDR2 LQKENI. The CDR3 nucleotides are TGTGCCAGCTCACCAGGACAGGGAGACGAAAAACTGTTTTTT. This sequence encodes CASSPGQGDEKLFF. The full variable domain, its missing parts supplied by reference TRBV18 and TRBJ1-4, is NAGVMQNPRHLVRRRGQEARLRCSPMKGHSHVYWYRQLPEEGLKFMVYLQKENIIDESGMPKERFSAEFPKEGPSILRIQQVVRGDSAAYFCASSPGQGDEKLFFGSGTQLSVL.

CDR3 nucleotide sequence: TGTGCCATCAGACCCGGGACAGGGGACACAGATACGCAGTATTTT. Translating it yields CAIRPGTGDTDTQYF. This chain connects TRBV10-3 to TRBJ2-3; 10 bases are shared with TRBD1. V dropped 6 bases and J dropped 2; count of bases not matched to a gene: 5. This CDR3 contains 15 residues. Germline CDR1 is ENHRY and CDR2 is SYGVKD.

V usage is TRBV6-1 and J usage is TRBJ1-1; tentatively, D is TRBD1 (6 bases). Trimming removed 2 bases from V and 5 bases from J, with 21 bases in between. The CDR3 length is 17 residues. CDR1 and CDR2 from the germline V gene are MNHNS and SASEGT. CDR3 loop: CASSELETGSRRTEAFF. The CDR3 DNA reads TGTGCCAGCAGTGAATTAGAAACAGGGAGTAGGAGAACTGAAGCTTTCTTT.

This clone was detected only once. V is TRBV29-1 and J is TRBJ2-7, with D perhaps matching TRBD2 (5 bases). Deletions cut 0 bases from V and 7 bases from J, with 13 bases between. Germline lookup yields CDR1 SQVTM and CDR2 ANQGSEA. The CDR3 is 13 amino acids. CDR3 loop: CSVEERVKGEQYF. The CDR3 bases are TGCAGCGTTGAAGAGCGGGTGAAGGGAGAGCAGTACTTC.

The CDR3 sequence: CASRYLVNTEAFF. Here the CDR3 DNA reads TGCGCCAGCAGGTATCTCGTGAACACTGAAGCTTTCTTT. J is TRBJ1-1 and V is TRBV5-1; D gene ambiguous. Looked up from germline, CDR1 is SGHRS and CDR2 is YFSETQ. The V and J ends lost 5 bases and 0 bases respectively, with 8 bases between them. The CDR3 extends over 13 amino acids. Supplemented by reference TRBV5-1 and TRBJ1-1, the full variable domain reads KAGVTQTPRYLIKTRGQQVTLSCSPISGHRSVSWYQQTPGQGLQFLFEYFSETQRNKGNFPGRFSGRQFSNSRSEMNVSTLELGDSALYLCASRYLVNTEAFFGQGTRLTVV.

The J gene is TRBJ1-5, the V gene TRBV5-1, with 10 bases fitting TRBD1. The CDR3 has 15 residues. Germline V gene sequence: CDR1 SGHRS, CDR2 YFSETQ. V shed 5 bases and J 3 bases; nucleotides not matched to a gene: 5. The CDR3 here is CASRVGTGDNQPQHF. CDR3 nucleotides: TGCGCCAGCAGGGTGGGGACAGGGGACAATCAGCCCCAGCATTTT.

The chain is built from TRBV4-3 and TRBJ2-7, with D possibly being TRBD1 (5 bases). Germline assignment: CDR1 LGHNA and CDR2 YSLEER. This CDR3 has 15 residues. Trimming pared 1 base from V and 6 bases from J, leaving 16 bases between. Here the CDR3 reads CASSQGRQDNLEQYF. The CDR3 region has the DNA TGCGCCAGCAGCCAAGGAAGGCAGGACAATCTCGAGCAGTACTTC.

A few counts support this clone. This sequence joins TRBV30 and TRBJ2-7; the match to TRBD2 covers 9 bases. The V segment lost 4 bases and the J segment 2 bases; nucleotides outside the gene matches: 6. CDR3 size: 14 residues. The V gene's germline CDR1 is GTSNPN and CDR2 SVGIG (reference sequence). Written as DNA, the CDR3 is TGTGCCTGGACCCCTAGCGGGGCGACCTACGAGCAGTACTTC. It is translated as CAWTPSGATYEQYF.

This chain connects TRBV11-2 to TRBJ2-7, with D maybe TRBD1 (7 bases). Looked up from germline, CDR1 is SGHAT and CDR2 is FQNNGV. The CDR3 contains 15 residues. V was shortened by 7 bases and J by 6 bases, with 22 bases between the two germline ends. The DNA of the CDR3 is TGTGCCAGCACCCCCCAGGGGGGCGGCCCTCGCGAGCAGTACTTC. Protein sequence: CASTPQGGGPREQYF. The complete variable domain, with remaining parts taken from reference TRBV11-2 and TRBJ2-7, reads EAGVAQSPRYKIIEKRQSVAFWCNPISGHATLYWYQQILGQGPKLLIQFQNNGVVDDSQLPKDRFSAERLKGVDSTLKIQPAKLEDSAVYLCASTPQGGGPREQYFGPGTRLTVT.

This chain joins TRBV27 and TRBJ1-4, with a possible D match to TRBD1 (6 bases). The V end lost 8 bases, the J end lost 2 bases, and 15 bases lay between the germline ends. Germline V gene data show CDR1 as MNHEY and CDR2 as SMNVEV (reference sequence). CDR3 length: 15 residues. The DNA for the CDR3 is TGTGCCAGCGGCGACAGGTTGTTTACTAATGAAAAACTGTTTTTT. Encoded protein: CASGDRLFTNEKLFF.

The chain links TRBV5-1 to TRBJ2-5, with a possible D match to TRBD1 (6 bases). Gene TRBJ2-7 matches the end of the DNA better, so the J call may be wrong. CDR3 size: 13 residues. CDR1 and CDR2 (germline): SGHRS, YFSETQ. This CDR3 is CASSLTQGYEQYF. The CDR3 bases are TGCGCCAGCAGCTTGACACAGGGCTACGAGCAGTACTTC.

This clone was observed once. This sequence joins TRBV4-3 and TRBJ2-1, with 8 nucleotides matching TRBD2. Trimming took 0 bases from V and 2 from J; bases not matched to a gene: 9. CDR1 is LGHNA, CDR2 YSLEER, per germline. The CDR3 length is 18 residues. CDR3 DNA: TGCGCCAGCAGCCAAGATCCGACTAGCGCGCGCGCCTACAATGAGCAGTTCTTC. Residues: CASSQDPTSARAYNEQFF.

The chain joins TRBV2 to TRBJ1-2; 12 bases are a match to TRBD1. The CDR3 has 19 residues. Trimming removed 7 bases from V and 4 bases from J; junction bases left unmatched: 19. The germline gives CDR1 SNHLY, CDR2 FYNNEI. Here the CDR3 reads CASTTLHRDRGRVTYGYTF. CDR3 nucleotides: TGTGCCAGCACCACACTCCACCGGGACAGGGGGCGAGTAACCTATGGCTACACCTTC.

The J gene is TRBJ2-1, the V gene TRBV5-1; D not resolved. Germline V CDR1 and CDR2: SGHRS, YFSETQ. V was shortened by 0 bases and J by 0 bases, with 7 bases between the two germline ends. This CDR3 is 15 amino acids long. In nucleotides, the CDR3 is TGCGCCAGCAGCTTGGGAGTAACCTCCTACAATGAGCAGTTCTTC. Amino acids: CASSLGVTSYNEQFF.

The rearrangement uses TRBV7-9 and TRBJ2-2; 8 bases fit TRBD1. Trimming removed 6 bases from V and 5 bases from J; junction bases left unmatched: 8. CDR3 length: 15 residues. Germline V gene sequence: CDR1 SEHNR, CDR2 FQNEAQ (reference sequence). In nucleotides, the CDR3 is TGTGCCAGCAGATTGACAGGGGCTCGGACCGGGGAGCTGTTTTTT. As protein: CASRLTGARTGELFF.

The CDR3 sequence: CASSSATGGPRDEQYF. For the CDR3, the DNA is TGTGCCAGCAGCTCCGCCACAGGGGGTCCTAGAGACGAGCAGTACTTC. The chain joins TRBV5-4 to TRBJ2-7; 8 bases map to TRBD1. This CDR3 region has 16 residues. CDR1 SGHNT and CDR2 YYREEE come from the germline V gene (reference sequence). The V and J ends lost 3 bases and 5 bases, in that order; junction bases with no gene match: 13.